The clone carrying this TCR beta chain has more than one count but fewer than ten. This entry is derived from a study of T cell changes during pregnancy in multiple sclerosis. The CDR3 is 15 residues long. Looked up from germline, CDR1 is MNHEY and CDR2 is SVGAGI. V shed 5 bases and J shed 7 bases, with 20 bases lying between them. The table came from immunoSEQ multiplex PCR; TCRdb's copy has only in-frame clones and leaves some out. The repertoire holds about 35,000 clones, with approximately 89% as singletons. The V gene is TRBV6-5, the J gene TRBJ1-2, with a weak D call TRBD1 (6 bases). Sample: CD4+ T cells from peripheral blood mononuclear cells, taken after pregnancy. This clonotype was obtained from a female donor in good health, enrolled as a control in a pregnancy study. The CDR3 region has the DNA TGTGCCAGCAGTAAGTTCAGGGATTTAGGGGGTGGCTACACCTTC. Its translation: CASSKFRDLGGGYTF.